These 10 T cell receptor beta chains were all obtained from the same sample, sequenced in a study of vaccination effects on CD4 cells after COVID-19. No antigen is known for these receptors. In the ViraFEST assay, antigen-specific CD4+ clonotypes were identified by expansion after peptide-pool stimulation. Researchers isolated CD4+ T cells once ten to eleven days of culture had elapsed. Each person got two doses of an mRNA SARS-CoV-2 vaccine, BNT162b2 or mRNA-1273. Assay used: immunoSEQ multiplex PCR; TCRdb lists only in-frame clones, some missing. The sample holds about 30,000 clones; roughly 68% are singletons and the top ten take 17%. The input for sequencing was CD4+ T cells from PBMCs cultured with HCoV-OC43 spike peptides, taken after COVID-19 vaccination. Subset reported: HCoV-OC43 spike overlapping peptide pool stimulation. Receptors originate from a human donor who received a COVID-19 vaccine.

This chain links TRBV5-5 with TRBJ1-3; maybe TRBD1 (5 bases). CDR1 and CDR2 from the germline V gene are SGHKS and YYEKEE (reference sequence). This CDR3 is 15 amino acids long. Trimming took 4 bases from V and 0 from J, leaving 11 bases between them. The CDR3, as DNA: TGTGCCAGCAGCCTGGGGGGTATCTCTGGAAACACCATATATTTT. The encoded protein is CASSLGGISGNTIYF.

V gene TRBV19 combines with J gene TRBJ1-1, with D hard to call. V was trimmed by 8 bases and J by 1 base, leaving 14 bases between them. Germline values: CDR1 LNHDA, CDR2 SQIVND (reference sequence). The CDR3 consists of 14 residues. DNA for the CDR3: TGTGCCAGTCGACCCGGGTCGGGGAACACTGAAGCTTTCTTT. This translates into CASRPGSGNTEAFF.

J is TRBJ1-2 and V is TRBV4-2; 12 nucleotides agree with TRBD1. The CDR3 spans 17 residues. Germline CDR1 LGHNA, CDR2 YNFKEQ. The junction had 11 bases not matched to a gene; V was cut back by 1 base and J by 8 bases. CDR3 in DNA: TGTGCCAGCAGCCAAGGCGAAGGGGGACAGGGGGCTAAGGGCTACACCTTC. Translated: CASSQGEGGQGAKGYTF.

V gene TRBV18 combines with J gene TRBJ2-3; D is perhaps TRBD1 or TRBD2 (5 bases each). The CDR3 extends over 13 amino acids. Germline V gene lookup returns CDR1 KGHSH and CDR2 LQKENI. V lost 0 bases to trimming and J lost 9 bases, with 10 bases between them. DNA for the CDR3: TGTGCCAGCTCACCACCCCAGGGACGCACGCAGTATTTT. This translates into CASSPPQGRTQYF.

The chain uses TRBV29-1 and TRBJ2-7, with 8 bases aligning to TRBD1. J was trimmed by 6 bases and V by 6 bases; bases with no gene match: 16. The CDR3 has 15 residues. CDR1 is SQVTM and CDR2 is ANQGSEA in the germline V gene. The CDR3 coding sequence is TGCAGCGTCCAAGATGGGACAGGCCCCTCTACCGAGCAGTACTTC. Its protein is CSVQDGTGPSTEQYF.

The V and J genes are TRBV10-1 and TRBJ1-5, with D uncertain. The V end lost 2 bases, the J end lost 1 base, and 9 bases lay between the germline ends. This CDR3 has 15 amino acids. Germline CDR1 and CDR2: WNHNN and SYGVQD (reference sequence). The CDR3 spells CASSEGSRSNQPQHF. DNA of the CDR3: TGCGCCAGCAGTGAGGGGAGTCGGAGCAATCAGCCCCAGCATTTT.

The chain carries TRBV28 and TRBJ1-5; D unclear. Germline V gives CDR1 MDHEN, CDR2 SYDVKM. Trimming pared 5 bases from V and 11 bases from J, leaving 22 bases between. The CDR3 runs 15 residues. The CDR3 here is CASSPEGGSSMAQHF. The CDR3 DNA reads TGTGCCAGCAGTCCCGAGGGTGGCTCTTCCATGGCCCAGCATTTT.

The chain uses TRBV5-1 and TRBJ2-7, with 8 bases lining up with TRBD1. The J segment lost 1 base and the V segment lost 5 bases, leaving 5 bases of the junction unmatched. Germline CDR1 reads SGHRS; CDR2 reads YFSETQ. The CDR3 is 14 amino acids. The CDR3 here is CASRNRDRSYEQYF. The CDR3 nucleotides read TGCGCCAGCAGAAACCGGGACAGGTCCTACGAGCAGTACTTC.

This clone was picked up a small number of times. The chain uses TRBV10-1 and TRBJ1-1; D unclear. Germline CDR1 reads WNHNN; CDR2 reads SYGVQD (reference sequence). V dropped 0 bases and J dropped 4 bases, with 9 bases sitting between them. The CDR3 runs 14 residues. The CDR3 reads CASSESSPRTEAFF. The CDR3, as DNA: TGCGCCAGCAGTGAGTCCTCTCCGCGCACTGAAGCTTTCTTT.

The chain employs TRBV24-1 and TRBJ1-2; perhaps TRBD1 as D (5 bases). The CDR3 consists of 13 residues. The germline V and J ends were trimmed by 5 bases and 5 bases, with 11 bases remaining between them. Looked up from germline, CDR1 is KGHDR and CDR2 is SFDVKD. The CDR3 region is CATSGGEEYGYTF. The CDR3 DNA sequence: TGTGCCACCAGTGGAGGGGAGGAATATGGCTACACCTTC.